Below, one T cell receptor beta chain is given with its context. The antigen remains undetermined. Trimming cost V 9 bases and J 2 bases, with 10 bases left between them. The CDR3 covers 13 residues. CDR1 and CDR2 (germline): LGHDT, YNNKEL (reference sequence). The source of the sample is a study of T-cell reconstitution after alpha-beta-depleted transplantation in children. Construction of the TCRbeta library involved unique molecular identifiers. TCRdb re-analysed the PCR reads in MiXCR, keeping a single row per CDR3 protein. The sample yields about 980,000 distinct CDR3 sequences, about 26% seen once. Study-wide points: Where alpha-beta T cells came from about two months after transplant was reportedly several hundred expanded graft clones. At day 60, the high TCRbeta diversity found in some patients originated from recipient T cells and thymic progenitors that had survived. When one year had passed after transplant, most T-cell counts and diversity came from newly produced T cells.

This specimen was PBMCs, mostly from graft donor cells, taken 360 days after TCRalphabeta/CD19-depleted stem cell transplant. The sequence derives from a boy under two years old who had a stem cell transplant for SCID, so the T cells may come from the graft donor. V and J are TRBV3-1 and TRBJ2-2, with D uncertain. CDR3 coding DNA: TGTGCCAGTAAACCCCCAAACACCGGGGAGCTGTTTTTT. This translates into CASKPPNTGELFF.